This TCR beta chain came from a study of T-cell reconstitution after alpha-beta-depleted transplantation in children. Study-wide results and caveats: Where some patients showed high TCRbeta diversity at day 60, it came from recipient T cells and thymic progenitors that had survived. Several hundred expanded graft clones reportedly gave rise to the alpha-beta T cells present about two months after transplant. T-cell counts and diversity were attributed mostly to newly produced T cells one year after transplant.

In its sample, this clonotype was seen many times. Antigen: not known. The authors prepared the TCRbeta library with unique molecular identifiers. TCRdb re-analysed the PCR reads in MiXCR, keeping a single row per CDR3 protein. The data show more than 200,000 distinct CDR3 sequences, around 25% seen once. This CDR3 is 14 amino acids long. The V segment lost 5 bases and the J segment 2 bases; nucleotides outside the gene matches: 5. Germline V gene lookup returns CDR1 DFQATT and CDR2 SNEGSKA (reference sequence). The rearrangement uses TRBV20-1 and TRBJ2-3; TRBD2 matches at 9 bases. Sample: PBMCs, taken before TCRalphabeta/CD19-depleted stem cell transplant. This TCR was sampled from a girl aged 2-15 years with Fanconi anemia, due to receive a stem cell transplant. CDR3 DNA sequence: TGCAGTGCTCTCGAGCGGGGGGCCACAGATACGCAGTATTTT. Translated: CSALERGATDTQYF.